A few counts support the clone carrying this TCR beta chain. Its antigen is as yet unknown. This entry belongs to a study of CD8 T cells in ankylosing spondylitis. Findings of the study overall: Made up of eight highly homologous variants, a TCR beta motif appeared characteristic of ankylosing spondylitis blood.

The V gene's germline CDR1 is SQVTM and CDR2 ANQGSEA. After removal of 6 bases from V and 0 bases from J, the junction contained 8 bases not matched to a gene. CDR3 length equals 14 residues. TCRdb ran MiXCR on the 5' RACE reads and lists one entry per CDR3 protein. The data hold roughly 470,000 distinct CDR3 sequences, with 20% to 30% observed a single time. The V and J genes are TRBV29-1 and TRBJ2-7; 7 bases are shared with TRBD2. What was sequenced was blood, either unsorted or a sorted T cell fraction (not recorded which). The source of this sequence is a male donor with ankylosing spondylitis. CDR3 nucleotide sequence: TGCAGCGTCAGCTCTCGCGGGAGCTCCTACGAGCAGTACTTC. It is translated as CSVSSRGSSYEQYF.